Below are 25 T cell receptor beta chains sequenced from a single sample in a study of T cell repertoires in cytomegalovirus infection. TCRdb used MiXCR to reprocess the reads, holding one entry per CDR3 protein. Seen here are about 85,000 distinct CDR3 sequences, 40% to 50% observed once, and the top ten hold more than 85%. Their target antigens are unknown. This material consisted of CD8+ T cells from cultured PBMCs, taken from culture after CMV antigen stimulation. The receptors were sampled from a human donor in good health (CMV status not recorded). Some clones in this sample may be carry-over from other donors' samples.

The rearrangement joins TRBV7-8 to TRBJ2-1, with 11 positions matching TRBD2. CDR1 and CDR2 from the germline V gene are SGHVS and FQNEAQ. V trimming: 4 bases; J trimming: 4 bases; junction bases outside the gene matches: 12. The CDR3 has 18 amino acids. The CDR3: CASSWGLAGGGGYNEQFF. CDR3 DNA: TGTGCCAGCAGCTGGGGGCTAGCGGGGGGAGGAGGGTACAATGAGCAGTTCTTC.

V gene TRBV7-9 combines with J gene TRBJ2-1; 7 nucleotides agree with TRBD2. The germline CDR1 and CDR2 sequences are SEHNR and FQNEAQ (reference sequence). J lost 8 bases, V lost 4 bases, and 14 bases had no gene match. The CDR3 covers 16 residues. CDR3 nucleotides: TGTGCCAGCAGCTCGGTGAAAGCGGGAAGAGAATATGAGCAGTTCTTC. Translating gives CASSSVKAGREYEQFF.

The V call is TRBV6-5, the J call TRBJ1-2, with 10 bases fitting TRBD1. CDR1 MNHEY and CDR2 SVGAGI come from the germline V gene. Trimming cost V 6 bases and J 8 bases; bases outside gene matches: 15. The CDR3 consists of 16 residues. This CDR3 reads CASRRTGGFRVGGYTF. CDR3 DNA: TGTGCCAGCAGGCGGACAGGGGGATTCCGTGTAGGGGGCTACACCTTC.

The chain uses TRBV2 and TRBJ2-5; 8 bases are a match to TRBD2. V trimming: 1 base; J trimming: 3 bases; junction bases outside the gene matches: 4. Germline CDR1 SNHLY, CDR2 FYNNEI. The CDR3 extends over 15 amino acids. CDR3 residues: CASSEGVAGKETQYF. Here the CDR3 DNA reads TGTGCCAGCAGTGAAGGAGTAGCGGGGAAAGAGACCCAGTACTTC.

This clonotype was recorded a few times. The chain couples TRBV7-9 to TRBJ1-4; the D gene is possibly TRBD1 (5 bases). V gave up 5 bases and J gave up 5 bases, with 12 bases separating them. Per the germline V gene, CDR1 is SEHNR and CDR2 is FQNEAQ (reference sequence). The CDR3 length is 14 residues. The CDR3: CASSRRVENEKLFF. Here the CDR3 DNA reads TGTGCCAGCAGCCGCAGGGTGGAGAATGAAAAACTGTTTTTT.

This clonotype was counted only a few times. The chain has TRBV7-6 and TRBJ1-5; D is possibly TRBD1 (5 bases). CDR1 is SGHVS, CDR2 FNYEAQ, per germline. The CDR3 is 13 residues long. V lost 3 bases and J 8 bases, leaving 11 bases between the germline ends. The CDR3 bases are TGTGCCAGCAGCTTGGGGAGAGGGGAGCCCCAGCATTTT. This codes for CASSLGRGEPQHF.

Many counts were recorded for this clonotype. The gene calls are TRBV7-3 and TRBJ2-1, with D perhaps matching TRBD2 (6 bases). Germline CDR1 reads SGHTA; CDR2 reads FQGTGA. The CDR3 contains 15 residues. Between the trimmed V and J ends, which lost 5 bases and 1 base, there was a span of 12 bases. The CDR3 nucleotides read TGTGCCAGCAGCCCCGCCGGGGGTTCCTACAATGAGCAGTTCTTC. Its protein product is CASSPAGGSYNEQFF.

Only a few counts were recorded for this clonotype. The rearrangement links TRBV7-3 to TRBJ2-3; 10 positions agree with TRBD1. The CDR3 runs to 15 residues. The trim removed 4 bases at V and 1 base at J, leaving 2 bases unmatched. In germline, CDR1 is SGHTA, CDR2 FQGTGA. The CDR3 protein is CASSSTGGGTDTQYF. The CDR3 DNA reads TGTGCCAGCAGCTCGACAGGGGGCGGCACAGATACGCAGTATTTT.

This clonotype turned up a few times. This chain connects TRBV19 to TRBJ1-1; 7 bases line up with TRBD1. Germline V gene sequence: CDR1 LNHDA, CDR2 SQIVND (reference sequence). J lost 4 bases, V lost 8 bases, and 7 bases had no gene match. CDR3 length: 13 amino acids. The CDR3 spells CASSRGPSTEAFF. The DNA of the CDR3 is TGTGCCAGTTCTAGGGGGCCTAGCACTGAAGCTTTCTTT.

This clonotype showed up just a few times. The chain combines TRBV5-6 with TRBJ2-7, with D unresolved. The germline gives CDR1 SGHDT, CDR2 YYEEEE. V was trimmed by 2 bases and J by 0 bases, leaving 6 bases between them. The CDR3 is made up of 13 amino acids. The CDR3 sequence: CASSFGVSYEQYF. The CDR3 region has the DNA TGTGCCAGCAGCTTCGGAGTCTCCTACGAGCAGTACTTC.

The genes are TRBV5-4 and TRBJ2-7; maybe TRBD2 (5 bases). Trimming stripped 4 bases from V and 2 bases from J, with 10 bases between. Germline-derived CDR1 and CDR2 are SGHNT and YYREEE (reference sequence). The CDR3 length is 13 residues. This CDR3 reads CASSGSHPYEQYF. For the CDR3, the DNA is TGTGCCAGCAGCGGGAGCCATCCCTACGAGCAGTACTTC.

The gene calls are TRBV11-2 and TRBJ1-4, with D hard to call. Trimming took 0 bases from V and 8 from J, leaving 13 bases between them. The length of the CDR3 is 15 residues. CDR1 and CDR2 (germline): SGHAT, FQNNGV. The CDR3 nucleotides read TGTGCCAGCAGCTTAGAGGGCCCCCCGGGGGAAAAACTGTTTTTT. Its protein is CASSLEGPPGEKLFF.

The CDR3, as DNA: TGTGCCAGTAGTATGCGTAGGGACAGCAATCAGCCCCAGCATTTT. It specifies CASSMRRDSNQPQHF. This sequence joins TRBV19 and TRBJ1-5; TRBD1 might be the D (5 bases). V was clipped by 3 bases and J by 1 base, with 10 bases between them. The CDR3 is 15 amino acids. Germline CDR1 reads LNHDA; CDR2 reads SQIVND (reference sequence).

The rearrangement joins TRBV7-4 to TRBJ1-5; D not certain. V lost 5 bases and J lost 11, with 13 bases in between. CDR1 SGHVT and CDR2 SQSDAQ come from the germline V gene. CDR3 length: 12 amino acids. This chain's CDR3 is CASSSNRRTQHF. CDR3 sequence (DNA): TGTGCCAGCAGCAGTAACCGTAGGACCCAGCATTTT.

This clonotype was observed a handful of times. J is TRBJ2-5 and V is TRBV7-2; no clear D gene. V gave up 3 bases and J gave up 2 bases, with 16 bases separating them. Germline CDR1 SGHTA, CDR2 FQGNSA. CDR3 length: 16 residues. The CDR3 reads CASSFIGGRTQETQYF. CDR3 nucleotide sequence: TGTGCCAGCAGCTTTATAGGTGGCAGGACGCAAGAGACCCAGTACTTC.

V gene TRBV25-1 combines with J gene TRBJ1-1; D not certain. Deletions cut 3 bases from V and 6 bases from J, with 14 bases between. The germline CDR1 and CDR2 sequences are MGHDK and SYGVNS. The CDR3 contains 14 residues. The DNA of the CDR3 is TGTGCCAGCAGTGACCACGCTAAGGGCGCTGAAGCTTTCTTT. Its protein product is CASSDHAKGAEAFF.

This clonotype was seen a few times. The V gene is TRBV7-3, the J gene TRBJ2-6; no reliable D call. Per germline, CDR1 SGHTA and CDR2 FQGTGA. The CDR3 extends over 14 amino acids. Trimming cost V 8 bases and J 2 bases, with 10 bases left between them. CDR3 bases: TGTGCCAGCGGATGGGGAACTGGGGCCAACGTCCTGACTTTC. It encodes CASGWGTGANVLTF.

V and J are TRBV7-2 and TRBJ2-5; no definite D call. V gave up 5 bases and J gave up 5 bases, with 18 bases separating them. The CDR3 has 15 residues. Germline CDR1 reads SGHTA; CDR2 reads FQGNSA. Here the CDR3 reads CASSLDVSRGETQYF. In DNA, the CDR3 is TGTGCCAGCAGCCTGGACGTAAGCCGTGGGGAGACCCAGTACTTC.

This clonotype was counted at least ten times. The rearrangement uses TRBV7-8 and TRBJ1-2; 11 bases map to TRBD1. The V segment lost 5 bases and the J segment 5 bases; nucleotides outside the gene matches: 10. This CDR3 spans 16 amino acids. CDR1 is SGHVS, CDR2 FQNEAQ, per germline. The CDR3: CASSLRTGGDFYGYTF. In nucleotides, the CDR3 is TGTGCCAGCAGCCTCAGGACAGGGGGCGATTTTTATGGCTACACCTTC.

This clonotype was observed a few times. This is likely a read error, given that the CDR3 carries no conserved phenylalanine or tryptophan at its end. The V gene is TRBV7-3, the J gene TRBJ2-1; the D gene is possibly TRBD2 (6 bases). This CDR3 region has 12 residues. Germline loops: CDR1 SGHTA, CDR2 FQGTGA. The V gene lost 5 bases and the J gene lost 6 bases, with 8 bases spanning the gap. The CDR3 nucleotides are TGTGCCAGCAGCCTTAGCGGCAATGAGCAGTTCTCC. It codes for CASSLSGNEQFS.

The count of this clonotype is one. The V gene is TRBV3-1, the J gene TRBJ2-7; D unresolved. The V gene lost 0 bases and the J gene lost 5 bases, with 17 bases spanning the gap. The germline V gene has CDR1 LGHDT and CDR2 YNNKEL (reference sequence). The CDR3 has 16 residues. The CDR3, as DNA: TGTGCCAGCAGCCAAGATATCGGCTTCGTAAACGACGAGCAGTACTTC. This translates into CASSQDIGFVNDEQYF.

In DNA form, the CDR3 reads TGTGCCACCAGTGAGAGCAGGGTGAATGGCTACACCTTC. Translation gives CATSESRVNGYTF. The chain is built from TRBV24-1 and TRBJ1-2; tentative D call: TRBD1 (5 bases). V gave up 4 bases and J gave up 6 bases, with 11 bases separating them. The CDR3 covers 13 residues. Germline V lookup: CDR1 KGHDR, CDR2 SFDVKD.

V gene TRBV7-8 combines with J gene TRBJ1-5; maybe TRBD1 (6 bases). V gave up 1 base and J gave up 7 bases, with 17 bases separating them. Germline CDR1 and CDR2: SGHVS and FQNEAQ. This CDR3 comprises 16 residues. The CDR3 DNA reads as TGTGCCAGCAGCTTAGAGAGGGAGGGGGGTCTCCAGCCCCAGCATTTT. It yields the protein CASSLEREGGLQPQHF.

The CDR3 loop is CASSPLGPRSYEQYF. CDR3 nucleotides: TGTGCCAGCAGTCCCCTCGGCCCCAGGTCCTACGAGCAGTACTTC. The V and J genes are TRBV7-9 and TRBJ2-7; D uncertain. The CDR3 spans 15 residues. The germline V gene encodes CDR1 SEHNR and CDR2 FQNEAQ (reference sequence). Deletions cut 6 bases from V and 1 base from J, with 16 bases between.

This chain joins TRBV27 and TRBJ2-7; possible D gene TRBD1, 6 bases. Deletions cut 4 bases from V and 2 bases from J, with 15 bases between. Per the germline V gene, CDR1 is MNHEY and CDR2 is SMNVEV (reference sequence). This CDR3 is 15 amino acids long. Here the CDR3 DNA reads TGTGCCAGCAGTTATAGCCCGGGACAAGCCTACGAGCAGTACTTC. Translating gives CASSYSPGQAYEQYF.